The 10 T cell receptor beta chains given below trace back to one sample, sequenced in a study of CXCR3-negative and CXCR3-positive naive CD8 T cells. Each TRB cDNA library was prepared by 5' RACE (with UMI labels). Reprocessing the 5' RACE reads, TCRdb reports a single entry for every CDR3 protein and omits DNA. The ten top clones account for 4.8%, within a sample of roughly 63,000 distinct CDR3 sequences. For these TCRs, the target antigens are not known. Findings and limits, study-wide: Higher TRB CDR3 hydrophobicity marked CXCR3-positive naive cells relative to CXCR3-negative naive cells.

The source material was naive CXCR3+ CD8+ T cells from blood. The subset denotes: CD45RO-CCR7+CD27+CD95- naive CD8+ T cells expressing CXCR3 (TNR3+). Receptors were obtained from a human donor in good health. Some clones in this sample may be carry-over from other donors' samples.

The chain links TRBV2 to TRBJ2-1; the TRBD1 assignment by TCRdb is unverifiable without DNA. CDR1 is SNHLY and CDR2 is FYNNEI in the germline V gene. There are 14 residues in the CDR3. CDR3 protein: CASSDGQGDNEQFF.

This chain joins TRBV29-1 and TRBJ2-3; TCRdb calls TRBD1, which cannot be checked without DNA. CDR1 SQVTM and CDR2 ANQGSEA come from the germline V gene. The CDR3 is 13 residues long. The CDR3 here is CSVVPGNADTQYF.

CDR3 protein: CSVVRGAYEQYF. The chain links TRBV29-1 to TRBJ2-7. In germline, CDR1 is SQVTM, CDR2 ANQGSEA. The CDR3 runs to 12 residues.

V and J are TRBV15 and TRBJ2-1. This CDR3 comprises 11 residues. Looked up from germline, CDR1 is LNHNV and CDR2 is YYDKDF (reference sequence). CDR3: CATSRDWEQFF.

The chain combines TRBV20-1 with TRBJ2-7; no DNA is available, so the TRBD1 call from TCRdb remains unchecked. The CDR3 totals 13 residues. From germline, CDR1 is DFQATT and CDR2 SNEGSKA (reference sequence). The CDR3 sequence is CSARGQLGYEQYF.

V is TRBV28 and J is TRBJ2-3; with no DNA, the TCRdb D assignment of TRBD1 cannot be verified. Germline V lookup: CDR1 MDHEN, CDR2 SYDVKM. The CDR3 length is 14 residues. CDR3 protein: CAIQTGKGTDTQYF.

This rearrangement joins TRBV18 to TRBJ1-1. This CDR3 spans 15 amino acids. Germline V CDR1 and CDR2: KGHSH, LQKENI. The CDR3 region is CASSLDRVENTEAFF.

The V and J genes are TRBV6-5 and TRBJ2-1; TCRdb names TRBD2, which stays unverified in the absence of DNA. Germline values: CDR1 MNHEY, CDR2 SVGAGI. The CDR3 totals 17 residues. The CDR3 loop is CASRDRRGAGSYNEQFF.

CDR3 loop: CASSTKTGADTGELFF. The rearrangement uses TRBV11-2 and TRBJ2-2; TCRdb's D call, TRBD1, is unchecked because there is no DNA. CDR3 length: 16 amino acids. The germline gives CDR1 SGHAT, CDR2 FQNNGV.

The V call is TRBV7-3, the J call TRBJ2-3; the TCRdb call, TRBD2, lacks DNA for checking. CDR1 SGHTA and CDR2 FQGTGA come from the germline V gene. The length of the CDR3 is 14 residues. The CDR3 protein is CASSPAGITDTQYF.